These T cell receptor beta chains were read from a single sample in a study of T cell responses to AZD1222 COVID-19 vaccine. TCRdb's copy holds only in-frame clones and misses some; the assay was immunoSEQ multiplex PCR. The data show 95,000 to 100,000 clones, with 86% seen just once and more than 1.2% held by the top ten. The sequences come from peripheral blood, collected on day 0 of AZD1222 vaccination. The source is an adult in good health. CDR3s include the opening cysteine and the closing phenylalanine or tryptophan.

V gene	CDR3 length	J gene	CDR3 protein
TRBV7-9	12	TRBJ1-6	CASSPRDSPLHF
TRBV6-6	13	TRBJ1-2	CASSYGQNYGYTF
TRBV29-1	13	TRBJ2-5	CSVREGHLETQYF
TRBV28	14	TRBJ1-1	CASSPGTVAPEAFF
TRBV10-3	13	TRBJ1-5	CAISESTGQPQHF
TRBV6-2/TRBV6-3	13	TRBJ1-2	CASSYDGTYGYTF
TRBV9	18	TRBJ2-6	CASSPGQVTSSGANVLTF
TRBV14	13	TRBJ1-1	CASSQVLSTEAFF
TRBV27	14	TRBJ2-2	CASRGVGNTGELFF
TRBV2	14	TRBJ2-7	CASSNRAETYEQYF
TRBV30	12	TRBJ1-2	CAWSVTDYGYTF
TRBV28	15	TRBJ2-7	CASSSQGTGVYEQYF
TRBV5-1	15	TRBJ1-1	CASSSQGWADTEAFF
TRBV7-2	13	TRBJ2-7	CASSPQTGGEQYF
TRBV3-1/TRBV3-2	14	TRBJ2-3	CASSQRDPHDTQYF
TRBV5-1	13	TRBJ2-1	CASSLGTNNEQFF
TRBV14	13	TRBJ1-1	CASSQVGAHEAFF
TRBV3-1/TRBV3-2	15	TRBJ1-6	CASSQGRSYNSPLHF
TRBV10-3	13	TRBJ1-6	CAISEVGDSPLHF
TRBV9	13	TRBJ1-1	CASSVATGSEAFF
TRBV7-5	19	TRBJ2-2	CVRSWEDQGGRFNTGELFF
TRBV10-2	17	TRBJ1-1	CASSESKQGNGNTEAFF
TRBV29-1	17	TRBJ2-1	CSVEGTGLLGSYNEQFF
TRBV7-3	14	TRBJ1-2	CASSSSSWDTGYTF
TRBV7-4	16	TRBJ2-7	CASSLGLAFFYYEQYF
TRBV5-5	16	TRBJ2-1	CASSPRLAGGPDEQFF
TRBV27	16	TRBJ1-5	CASRTMGGYSNQPQHF
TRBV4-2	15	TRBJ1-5	CASSQDAGLGQPQHF
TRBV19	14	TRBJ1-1	CASRLQASNTEAFF
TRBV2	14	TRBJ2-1	CASSERGLSNEQFF
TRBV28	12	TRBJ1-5	CASTSGGQPQHF
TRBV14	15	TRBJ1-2	CASSQVKGANYGYTF
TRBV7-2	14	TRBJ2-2	CASSPQANTGELFF
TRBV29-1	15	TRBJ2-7	CSVEASRASSYEQYF
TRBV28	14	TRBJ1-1	CASSLGLGGTEAFF
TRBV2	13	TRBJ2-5	CASSDGGWETQYF
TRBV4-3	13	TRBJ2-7	CASSQDLTYEQYF
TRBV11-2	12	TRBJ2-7	CASSPTGREQYF
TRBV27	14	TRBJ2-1	CASSYGRAGNEQFF
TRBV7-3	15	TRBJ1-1	CASSLFRDSNTEAFF
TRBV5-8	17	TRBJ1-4	CASSLRMVADGNEKLFF
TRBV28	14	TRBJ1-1	CASSPTARNTEAFF
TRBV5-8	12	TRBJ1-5	CASSPFNQPQHF
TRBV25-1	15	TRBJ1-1	CASSAFRDPNTEAFF